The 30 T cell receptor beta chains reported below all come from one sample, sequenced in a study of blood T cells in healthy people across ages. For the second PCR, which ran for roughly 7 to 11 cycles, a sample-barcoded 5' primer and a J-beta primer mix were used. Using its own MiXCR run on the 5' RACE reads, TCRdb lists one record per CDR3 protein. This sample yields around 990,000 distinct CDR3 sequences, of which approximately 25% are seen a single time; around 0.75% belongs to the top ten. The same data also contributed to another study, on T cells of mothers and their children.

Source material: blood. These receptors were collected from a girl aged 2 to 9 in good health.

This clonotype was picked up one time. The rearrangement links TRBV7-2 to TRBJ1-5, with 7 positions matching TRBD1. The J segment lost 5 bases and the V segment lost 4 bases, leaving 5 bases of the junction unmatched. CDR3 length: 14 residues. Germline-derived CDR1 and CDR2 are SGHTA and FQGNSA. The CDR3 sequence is CASSSTGSYQPQHF. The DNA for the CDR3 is TGTGCCAGCAGCTCGACAGGGTCCTATCAGCCCCAGCATTTT.

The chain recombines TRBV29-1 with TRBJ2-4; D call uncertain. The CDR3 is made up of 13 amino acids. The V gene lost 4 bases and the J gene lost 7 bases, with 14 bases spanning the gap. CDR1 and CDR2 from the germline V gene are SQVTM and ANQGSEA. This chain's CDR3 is CSVAGVDTNIQYF. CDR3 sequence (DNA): TGCAGCGTTGCCGGAGTTGATACGAACATTCAGTACTTC.

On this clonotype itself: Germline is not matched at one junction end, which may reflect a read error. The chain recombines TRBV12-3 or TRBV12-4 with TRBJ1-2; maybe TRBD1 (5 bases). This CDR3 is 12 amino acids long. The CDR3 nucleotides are TGTGCCTGCAGTTTTCAGGGATATGGCTACACCTTC. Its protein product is CACSFQGYGYTF.

CDR3 amino acids: CASSFSPREGEQFF. The CDR3, as DNA: TGCGCCAGCAGCTTCTCCCCTCGGGAGGGTGAGCAGTTCTTC. V usage is TRBV5-1 and J usage is TRBJ2-1, with TRBD2 identical over 8 bases. J lost 9 bases, V lost 2 bases, and 7 bases had no gene match. CDR3 size: 14 residues. Germline V CDR1 and CDR2: SGHRS, YFSETQ.

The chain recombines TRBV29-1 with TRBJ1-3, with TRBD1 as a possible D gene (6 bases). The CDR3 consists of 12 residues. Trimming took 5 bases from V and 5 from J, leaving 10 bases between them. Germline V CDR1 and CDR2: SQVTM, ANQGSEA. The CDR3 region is CSVTDRRNTIYF. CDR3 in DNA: TGCAGCGTTACGGACAGACGAAACACCATATATTTT.

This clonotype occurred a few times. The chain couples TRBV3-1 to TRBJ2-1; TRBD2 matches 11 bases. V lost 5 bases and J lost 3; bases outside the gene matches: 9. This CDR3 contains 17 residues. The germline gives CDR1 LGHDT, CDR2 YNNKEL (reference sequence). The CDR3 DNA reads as TGTGCCAGCAGCTCCCGGACTAGCGGGCCACTCTACAATGAGCAGTTCTTC. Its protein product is CASSSRTSGPLYNEQFF.

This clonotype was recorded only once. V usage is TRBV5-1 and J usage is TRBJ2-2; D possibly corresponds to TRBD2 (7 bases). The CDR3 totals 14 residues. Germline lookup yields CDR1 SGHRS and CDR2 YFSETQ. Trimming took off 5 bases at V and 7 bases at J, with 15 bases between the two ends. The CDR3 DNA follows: TGCGCCAGCAGTTTTGGCGGGGGCGGCGGGGAGCTGTTTTTT. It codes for CASSFGGGGGELFF.

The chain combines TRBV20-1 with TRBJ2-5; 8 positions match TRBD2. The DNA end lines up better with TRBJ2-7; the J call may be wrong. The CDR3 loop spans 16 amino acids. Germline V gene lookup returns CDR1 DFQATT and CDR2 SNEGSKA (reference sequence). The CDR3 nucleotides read TGCAGTGCTAGAGATCTTTCTAGCGGGCTGACTGGCGAGCAGTACTTC. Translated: CSARDLSSGLTGEQYF.

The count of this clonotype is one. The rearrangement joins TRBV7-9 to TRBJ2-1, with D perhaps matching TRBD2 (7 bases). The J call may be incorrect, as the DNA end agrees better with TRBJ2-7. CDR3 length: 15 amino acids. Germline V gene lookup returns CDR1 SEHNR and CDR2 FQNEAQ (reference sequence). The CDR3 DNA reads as TGTGCCAGCACGGATGGGGGGGCAGGTCCCTACGAGCAGTACTTC. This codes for CASTDGGAGPYEQYF.

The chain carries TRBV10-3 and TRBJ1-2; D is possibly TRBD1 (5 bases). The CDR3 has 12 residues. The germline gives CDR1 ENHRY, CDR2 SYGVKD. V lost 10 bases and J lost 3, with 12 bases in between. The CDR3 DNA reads TGTGCCACGCAGGGCAGGGACTATGGCTACACCTTC. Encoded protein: CATQGRDYGYTF.

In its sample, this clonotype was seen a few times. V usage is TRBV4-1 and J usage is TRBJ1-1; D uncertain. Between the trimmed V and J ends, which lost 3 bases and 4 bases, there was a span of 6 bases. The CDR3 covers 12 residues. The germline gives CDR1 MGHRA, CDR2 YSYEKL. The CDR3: CASSHAGTEAFF. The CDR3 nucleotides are TGCGCCAGCAGCCACGCCGGCACTGAAGCTTTCTTT.

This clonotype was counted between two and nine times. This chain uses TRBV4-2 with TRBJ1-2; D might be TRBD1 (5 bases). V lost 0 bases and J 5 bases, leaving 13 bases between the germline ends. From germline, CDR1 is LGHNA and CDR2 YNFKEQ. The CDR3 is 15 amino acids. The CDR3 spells CASSQDPTAPYGYTF. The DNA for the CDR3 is TGTGCCAGCAGCCAAGATCCGACAGCCCCTTATGGCTACACCTTC.

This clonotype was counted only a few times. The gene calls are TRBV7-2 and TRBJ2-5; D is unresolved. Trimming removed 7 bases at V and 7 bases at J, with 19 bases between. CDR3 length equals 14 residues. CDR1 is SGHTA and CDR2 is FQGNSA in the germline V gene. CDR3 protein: CASTRSGGLGTQYF. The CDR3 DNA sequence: TGTGCCAGCACCCGTTCCGGCGGCCTTGGGACCCAGTACTTC.

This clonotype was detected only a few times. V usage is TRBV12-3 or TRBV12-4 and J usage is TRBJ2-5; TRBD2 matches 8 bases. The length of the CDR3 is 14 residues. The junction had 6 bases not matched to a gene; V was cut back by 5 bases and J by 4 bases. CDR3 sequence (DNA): TGTGCCAGCAGTGCAACCGGGGGGGGAGAGACCCAGTACTTC. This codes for CASSATGGGETQYF.

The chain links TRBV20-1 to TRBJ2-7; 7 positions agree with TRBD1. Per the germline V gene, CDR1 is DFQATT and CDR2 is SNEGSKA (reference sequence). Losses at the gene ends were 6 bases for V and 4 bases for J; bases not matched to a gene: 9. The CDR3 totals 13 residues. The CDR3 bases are TGCAGTGCCTCCTGGACAGGACTTTACGAGCAGTACTTC. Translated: CSASWTGLYEQYF.

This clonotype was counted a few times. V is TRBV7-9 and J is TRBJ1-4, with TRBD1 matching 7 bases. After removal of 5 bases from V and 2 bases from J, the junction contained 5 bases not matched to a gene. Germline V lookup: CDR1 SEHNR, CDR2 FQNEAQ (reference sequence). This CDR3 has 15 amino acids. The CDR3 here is CASSPWGQTNEKLFF. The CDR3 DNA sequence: TGTGCCAGCAGCCCCTGGGGACAGACTAATGAAAAACTGTTTTTT.

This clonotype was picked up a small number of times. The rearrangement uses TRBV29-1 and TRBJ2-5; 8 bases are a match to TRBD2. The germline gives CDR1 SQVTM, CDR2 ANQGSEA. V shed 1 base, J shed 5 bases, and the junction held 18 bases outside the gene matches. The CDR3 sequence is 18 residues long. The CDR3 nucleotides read TGCAGCGTTGAAGGTTTCGCAGCGGGGGCAATCGTTGGGGAGACCCAGTACTTC. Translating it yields CSVEGFAAGAIVGETQYF.

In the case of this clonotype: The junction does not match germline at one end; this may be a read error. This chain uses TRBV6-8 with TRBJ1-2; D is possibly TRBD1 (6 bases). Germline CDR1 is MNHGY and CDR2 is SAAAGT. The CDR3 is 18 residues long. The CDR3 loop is CASSPGQPKTKSDYGNTF. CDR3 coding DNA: TGTGCCAGCAGTCCCGGACAGCCCAAGACCAAGTCGGACTATGGCAACACCTTC.

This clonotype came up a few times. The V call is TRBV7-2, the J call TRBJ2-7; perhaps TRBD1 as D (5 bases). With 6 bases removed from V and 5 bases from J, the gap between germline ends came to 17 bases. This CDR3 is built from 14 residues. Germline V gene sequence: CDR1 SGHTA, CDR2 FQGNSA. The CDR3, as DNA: TGTGCCAGCAGGAAAAATCAGGGTACCAACGAGCAGTACTTC. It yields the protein CASRKNQGTNEQYF. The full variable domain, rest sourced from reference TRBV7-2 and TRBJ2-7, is GAGVSQSPSNKVTEKGKDVELRCDPISGHTALYWYRQSLGQGLEFLIYFQGNSAPDKSGLPSDRFSAERTGGSVSTLTIQRTQQEDSAVYLCASRKNQGTNEQYFGPGTRLTVT.

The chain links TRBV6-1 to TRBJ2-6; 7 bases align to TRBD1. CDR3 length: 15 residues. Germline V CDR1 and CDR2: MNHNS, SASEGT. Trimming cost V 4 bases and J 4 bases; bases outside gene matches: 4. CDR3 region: CASSATGTGANVLTF. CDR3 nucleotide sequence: TGTGCCAGCAGTGCGACAGGGACCGGGGCCAACGTCCTGACTTTC.

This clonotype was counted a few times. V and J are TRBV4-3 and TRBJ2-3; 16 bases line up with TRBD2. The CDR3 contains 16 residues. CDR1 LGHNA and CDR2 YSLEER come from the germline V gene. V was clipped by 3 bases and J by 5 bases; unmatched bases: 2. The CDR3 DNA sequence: TGCGCCAGCAGCCAGGGACTAGCGGGGGGGCTAGATACGCAGTATTTT. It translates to CASSQGLAGGLDTQYF.

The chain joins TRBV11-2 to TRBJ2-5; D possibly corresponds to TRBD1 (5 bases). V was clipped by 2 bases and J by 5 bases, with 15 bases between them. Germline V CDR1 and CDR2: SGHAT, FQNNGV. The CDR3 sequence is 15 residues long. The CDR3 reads CASSLPGAGGETQYF. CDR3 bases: TGTGCCAGCAGCTTACCTGGGGCTGGTGGGGAGACCCAGTACTTC.

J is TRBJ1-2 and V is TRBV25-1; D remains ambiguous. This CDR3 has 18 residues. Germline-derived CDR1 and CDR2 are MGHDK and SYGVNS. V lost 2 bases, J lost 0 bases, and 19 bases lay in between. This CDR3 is CASSELTTFEGANYGYTF. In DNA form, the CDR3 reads TGTGCCAGCAGTGAACTTACTACGTTTGAGGGAGCTAACTATGGCTACACCTTC.

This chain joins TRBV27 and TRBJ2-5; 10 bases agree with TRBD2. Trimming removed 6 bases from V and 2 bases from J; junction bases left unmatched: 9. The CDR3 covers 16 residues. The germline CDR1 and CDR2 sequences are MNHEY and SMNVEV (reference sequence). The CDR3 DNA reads TGTGCCAGCAGCCCCTCAGCGGGAGGGTTACAAGAGACCCAGTACTTC. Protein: CASSPSAGGLQETQYF.

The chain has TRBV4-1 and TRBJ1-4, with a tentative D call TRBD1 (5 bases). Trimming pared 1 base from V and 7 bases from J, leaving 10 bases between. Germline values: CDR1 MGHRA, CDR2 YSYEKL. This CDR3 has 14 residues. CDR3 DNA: TGCGCCAGCAGCCAAGGATGGGACGGTGAAAAACTGTTTTTT. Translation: CASSQGWDGEKLFF.

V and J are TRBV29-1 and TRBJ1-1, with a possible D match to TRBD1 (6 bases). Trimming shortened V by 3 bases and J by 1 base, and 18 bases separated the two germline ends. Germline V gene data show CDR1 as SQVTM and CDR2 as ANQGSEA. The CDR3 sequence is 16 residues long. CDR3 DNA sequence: TGCAGCGTTGATCTCGTCCAGGGGAACGGGAACACTGAAGCTTTCTTT. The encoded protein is CSVDLVQGNGNTEAFF.

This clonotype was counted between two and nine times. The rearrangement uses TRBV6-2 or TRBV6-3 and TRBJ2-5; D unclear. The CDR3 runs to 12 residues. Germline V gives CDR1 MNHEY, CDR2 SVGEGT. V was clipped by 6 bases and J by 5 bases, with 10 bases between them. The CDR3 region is CASSSLAETQYF. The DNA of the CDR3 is TGTGCCAGCAGCTCCCTGGCGGAGACCCAGTACTTC.

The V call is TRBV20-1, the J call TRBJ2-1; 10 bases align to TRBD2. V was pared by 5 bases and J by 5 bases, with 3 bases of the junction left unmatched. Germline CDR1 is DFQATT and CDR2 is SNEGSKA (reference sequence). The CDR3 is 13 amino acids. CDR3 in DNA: TGCAGTGCTCTAGCGGGAGCCAACAATGAGCAGTTCTTC. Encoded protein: CSALAGANNEQFF.

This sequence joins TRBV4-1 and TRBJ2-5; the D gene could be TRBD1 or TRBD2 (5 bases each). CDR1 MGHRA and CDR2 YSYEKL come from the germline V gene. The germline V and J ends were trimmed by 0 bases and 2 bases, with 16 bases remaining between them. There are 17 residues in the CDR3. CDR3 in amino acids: CASSQEVGRQKQETQYF. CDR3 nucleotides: TGCGCCAGCAGCCAAGAGGTTGGGAGACAGAAGCAAGAGACCCAGTACTTC.

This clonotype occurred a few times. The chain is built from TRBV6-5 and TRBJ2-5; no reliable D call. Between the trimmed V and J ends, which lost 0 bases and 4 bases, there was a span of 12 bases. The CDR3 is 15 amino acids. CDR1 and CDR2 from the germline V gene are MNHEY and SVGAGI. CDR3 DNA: TGTGCCAGCAGTTACTCGATAAGTCAGCTAGAGACCCAGTACTTC. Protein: CASSYSISQLETQYF.